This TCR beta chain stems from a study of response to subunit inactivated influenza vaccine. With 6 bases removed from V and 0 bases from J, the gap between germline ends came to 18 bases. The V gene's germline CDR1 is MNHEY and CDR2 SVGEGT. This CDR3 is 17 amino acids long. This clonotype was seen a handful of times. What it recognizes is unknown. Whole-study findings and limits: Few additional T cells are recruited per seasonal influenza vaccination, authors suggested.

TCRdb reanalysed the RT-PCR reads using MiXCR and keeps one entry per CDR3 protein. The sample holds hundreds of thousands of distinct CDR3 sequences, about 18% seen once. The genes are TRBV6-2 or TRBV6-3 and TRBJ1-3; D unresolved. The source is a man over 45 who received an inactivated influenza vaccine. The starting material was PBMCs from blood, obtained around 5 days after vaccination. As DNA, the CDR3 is TGTGCCAGCAGATTTGGGATAACTATTACCTCTGGAAACACCATATATTTT. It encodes CASRFGITITSGNTIYF.